This entry is about one T cell receptor (beta chain). Its specificity is not known. This specimen comes from a study of cytomegalovirus exposure and HLA in healthy donors. Study-wide points: In a later analysis, at a false discovery rate of 0.05, 17,000 or so TCR beta sequences were associated with HLA alleles. As was reported, the classifier diagnosed cytomegalovirus status with high specificity and sensitivity.

The study ran its PCR with 60 Vbeta and 13 Jbeta primers. Measured with immunoSEQ multiplex PCR; TCRdb has only the in-frame clones, and not every one. The sample holds 40,000 to 45,000 clones. V lost 7 bases and J 8 bases, leaving 9 bases between the germline ends. CDR3 size: 11 residues. Germline V gives CDR1 LNHDA, CDR2 SQIVND (reference sequence). The TCR was taken from a young man in good health and CMV-seronegative. The specimen was PBMCs. The chain carries TRBV19 and TRBJ2-1; D is unclear. CDR3 region: CASTIQDEQFF. DNA for the CDR3: TGTGCCAGTACCATCCAGGATGAGCAGTTCTTC.